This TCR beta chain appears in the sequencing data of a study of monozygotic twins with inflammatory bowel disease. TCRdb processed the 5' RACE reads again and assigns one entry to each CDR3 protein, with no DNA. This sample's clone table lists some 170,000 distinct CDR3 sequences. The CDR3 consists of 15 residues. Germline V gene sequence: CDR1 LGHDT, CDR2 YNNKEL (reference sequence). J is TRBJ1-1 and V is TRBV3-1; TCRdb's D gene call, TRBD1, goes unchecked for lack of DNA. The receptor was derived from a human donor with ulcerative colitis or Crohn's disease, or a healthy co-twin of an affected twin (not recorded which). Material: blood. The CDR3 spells CASSQDYGGSLEAFF.